The entry that follows covers one T cell receptor beta chain sequence. This sample is part of a study of human T cells and chemical hapten exposure. Study-wide background: Investigators sensitized about 2 cm by about 2 cm of upper inner arm skin with 2% DPC.

The CDR3 is 16 amino acids. The V gene end was trimmed by 6 bases and the J gene end by 1 base; junction bases not matched to a gene: 8. The germline V gene has CDR1 SEHNR and CDR2 FQNEAQ (reference sequence). TCRdb called the RACE reads again in MiXCR, with one record for every CDR3 protein. The data show around 340,000 distinct CDR3 sequences, with approximately 6.3% seen just once and 7% to 10% held by the top ten. Time point specified: patch test 1, 2 weeks after DPC sensitization. This sample's treatment: therapeutic diphenylcyclopropenone sensitization with weekly scalp DPC. The chain employs TRBV7-9 and TRBJ1-3; TRBD1 agrees at 8 bases. The origin of this receptor is a woman aged 18-30 years with alopecia areata. Some clones in this sample may be carry-over from other donors' samples. Sequenced material: whole blood, taken in connection with sensitization to the hapten diphenylcyclopropenone (DPC). DNA of the CDR3: TGTGCCAGCAGTCTAGGACAGGGATTGTCTGGAAACACCATATATTTT. Translated, it gives CASSLGQGLSGNTIYF. Based on the CDR3 plus reference TRBV7-9 and TRBJ1-3, the full variable domain is DTGVSQNPRHKITKRGQNVTFRCDPISEHNRLYWYRQTLGQGPEFLTYFQNEAQLEKSRLLSDRFSAERPKGSFSTLEIQRTEQGDSAMYLCASSLGQGLSGNTIYFGEGSWLTVV.